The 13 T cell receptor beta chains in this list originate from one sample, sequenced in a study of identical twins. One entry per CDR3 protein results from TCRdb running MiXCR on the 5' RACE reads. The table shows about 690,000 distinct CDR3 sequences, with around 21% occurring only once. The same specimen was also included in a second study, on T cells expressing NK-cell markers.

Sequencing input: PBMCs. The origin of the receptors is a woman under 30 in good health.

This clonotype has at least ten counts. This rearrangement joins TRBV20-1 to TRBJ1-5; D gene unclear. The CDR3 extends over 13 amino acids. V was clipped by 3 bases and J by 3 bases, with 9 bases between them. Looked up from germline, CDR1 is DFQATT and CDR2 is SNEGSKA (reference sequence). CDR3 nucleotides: TGCAGTGCTAGTTCGCAAAACAATCAGCCCCAGCATTTT. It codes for CSASSQNNQPQHF.

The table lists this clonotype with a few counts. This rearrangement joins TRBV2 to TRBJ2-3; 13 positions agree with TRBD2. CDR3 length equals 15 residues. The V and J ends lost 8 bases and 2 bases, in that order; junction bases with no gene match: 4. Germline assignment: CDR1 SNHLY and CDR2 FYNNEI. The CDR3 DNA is TGTGCCAGCGGGGGACTAGCGGGGTACACAGATACGCAGTATTTT. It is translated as CASGGLAGYTDTQYF.

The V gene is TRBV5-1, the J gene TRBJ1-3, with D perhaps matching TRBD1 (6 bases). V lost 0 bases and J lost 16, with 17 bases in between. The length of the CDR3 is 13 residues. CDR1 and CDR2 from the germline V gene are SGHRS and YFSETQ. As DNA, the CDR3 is TGCGCCAGCAGCTTGGAGAGTACTGGACAGAGGTATTTT. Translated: CASSLESTGQRYF.

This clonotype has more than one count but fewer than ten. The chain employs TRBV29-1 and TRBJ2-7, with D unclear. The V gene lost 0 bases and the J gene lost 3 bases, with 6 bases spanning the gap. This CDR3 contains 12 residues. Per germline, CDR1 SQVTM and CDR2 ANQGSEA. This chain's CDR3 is CSVEDRSYEQYF. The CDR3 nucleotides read TGCAGCGTTGAAGATCGGAGCTACGAGCAGTACTTC.

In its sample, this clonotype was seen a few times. Written as DNA, the CDR3 is TGTGCCAGCAGTTGGACAGTCACTAATGAAAAACTGTTTTTT. Amino acids: CASSWTVTNEKLFF. This chain joins TRBV12-3 or TRBV12-4 and TRBJ1-4, with D possibly TRBD1 on 6 matching bases. This CDR3 is 14 amino acids long. V lost 4 bases and J 2 bases, leaving 8 bases between the germline ends.

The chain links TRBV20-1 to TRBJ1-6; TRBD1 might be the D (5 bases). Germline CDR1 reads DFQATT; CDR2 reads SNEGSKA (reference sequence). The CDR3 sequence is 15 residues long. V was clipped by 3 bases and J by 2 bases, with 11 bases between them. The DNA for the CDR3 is TGCAGTGCTAGTTCGGCAGGGACCTATAATTCACCCCTCCACTTT. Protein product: CSASSAGTYNSPLHF.

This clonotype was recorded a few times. CDR3 residues: CAISELGTTAFF. DNA for the CDR3: TGTGCCATCAGTGAGCTCGGGACCACAGCTTTCTTT. V is TRBV10-3 and J is TRBJ1-1; D might be TRBD1 (5 bases). CDR1 is ENHRY and CDR2 is SYGVKD in the germline V gene. The CDR3 contains 12 residues. The ends were cut back, 2 bases at V and 10 bases at J, with 11 bases in the middle.

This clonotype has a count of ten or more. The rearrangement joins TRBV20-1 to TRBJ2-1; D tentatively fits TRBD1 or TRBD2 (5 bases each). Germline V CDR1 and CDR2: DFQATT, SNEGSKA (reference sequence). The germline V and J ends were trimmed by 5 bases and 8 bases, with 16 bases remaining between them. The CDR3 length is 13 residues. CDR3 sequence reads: CSAYDPGRDEQFF. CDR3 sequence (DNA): TGCAGTGCTTATGACCCGGGACGGGATGAGCAGTTCTTC.

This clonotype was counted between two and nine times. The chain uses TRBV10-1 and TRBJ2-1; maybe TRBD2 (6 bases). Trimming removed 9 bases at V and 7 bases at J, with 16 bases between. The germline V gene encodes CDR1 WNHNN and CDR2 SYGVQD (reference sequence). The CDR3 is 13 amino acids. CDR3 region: CASSGHPGNEQFF. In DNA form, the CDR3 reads TGCGCCAGTAGCGGTCACCCAGGGAATGAGCAGTTCTTC.

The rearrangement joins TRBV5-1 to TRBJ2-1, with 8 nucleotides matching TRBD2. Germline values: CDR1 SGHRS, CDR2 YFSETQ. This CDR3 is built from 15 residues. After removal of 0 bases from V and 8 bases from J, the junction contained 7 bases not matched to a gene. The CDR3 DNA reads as TGCGCCAGCAGCTTGGTAGCGGGGTCGGAATATGAGCAGTTCTTC. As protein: CASSLVAGSEYEQFF. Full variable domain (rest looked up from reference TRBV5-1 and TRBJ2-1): KAGVTQTPRYLIKTRGQQVTLSCSPISGHRSVSWYQQTPGQGLQFLFEYFSETQRNKGNFPGRFSGRQFSNSRSEMNVSTLELGDSALYLCASSLVAGSEYEQFFGPGTRLTVL.

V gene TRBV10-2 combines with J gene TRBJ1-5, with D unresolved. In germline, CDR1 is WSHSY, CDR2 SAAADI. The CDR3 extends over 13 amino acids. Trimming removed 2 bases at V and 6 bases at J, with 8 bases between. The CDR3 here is CASSEALGQPQHF. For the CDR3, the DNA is TGCGCCAGCAGTGAGGCCCTCGGTCAGCCCCAGCATTTT.

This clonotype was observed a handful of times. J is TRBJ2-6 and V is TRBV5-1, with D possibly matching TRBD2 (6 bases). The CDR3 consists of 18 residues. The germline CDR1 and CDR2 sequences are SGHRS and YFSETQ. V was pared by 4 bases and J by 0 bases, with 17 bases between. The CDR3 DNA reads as TGCGCCAGCAGCGTGATACGGGACTCTATCTCTGGGGCCAACGTCCTGACTTTC. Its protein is CASSVIRDSISGANVLTF.

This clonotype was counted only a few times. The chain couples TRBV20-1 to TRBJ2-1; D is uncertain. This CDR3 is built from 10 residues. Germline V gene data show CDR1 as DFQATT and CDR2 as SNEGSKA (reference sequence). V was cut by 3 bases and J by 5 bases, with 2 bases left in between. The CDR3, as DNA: TGCAGTGCTAGCCACAATGAGCAGTTCTTC. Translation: CSASHNEQFF.